This TCR beta chain was found in a study of Ad26.COV2.S vaccination and SARS-CoV-2 variants. Study-level information: Into the muscle, Ad26.COV2.S was dosed once or twice, 56 days apart. Overall study results and limits: Researchers reported similar non-spike TCR breadth in vaccine and placebo recipients.

Produced via immunoSEQ multiplex PCR; TCRdb's table is partial and in-frame only. The table lists around 400,000 clones, about 80% of them singletons. Treatment noted: roughly 18 received Ad26.COV2.S at low or high dose, single or two shots; roughly five received placebo; per-sample allocation not given. Sampling was performed 63 days after the first vaccine or placebo injection. As for this clone: The target antigen is unknown.

The germline V and J ends were trimmed by 2 bases and 7 bases, with 12 bases remaining between them. The CDR3 covers 14 residues. Germline CDR1 SGHTA, CDR2 FQGTGA. Sequences were derived from peripheral blood, sampled in a trial of Ad26.COV2.S vaccine versus placebo. The J gene is TRBJ2-1, the V gene TRBV7-3; a possible D gene is TRBD2 (6 bases). The receptor's source is a person aged 18-65 years who received the Ad26.COV2.S COVID-19 vaccine or a placebo. The CDR3 DNA sequence: TGTGCCAGCAGCTTAGGAGGGATCCAGAATGAGCAGTTCTTC. It encodes CASSLGGIQNEQFF.